This entry concerns a single T cell receptor (beta chain). Its matching antigen is unknown. The study ran its PCR with 60 Vbeta and 13 Jbeta primers. TCRdb keeps only in-frame clones here, not all; method: immunoSEQ multiplex PCR. The table lists 120,000 or so clones, roughly two thirds of them singletons. The sample comes from a study of cytomegalovirus exposure and HLA in healthy donors. Study-wide findings and caveats: Sequence variants that were highly shared formed a cluster that was likely a sequencing artifact.

The sequenced sample was PBMCs. This sequence originates from a young man in good health and CMV-seropositive.

The CDR3 DNA reads as TGCGCCAGCACATTGGAGGAGACCCAGTACTTC. It yields the protein CASTLEETQYF. The chain has TRBV5-1 and TRBJ2-5; no reliable D call. The ends were cut back, 6 bases at V and 5 bases at J, with 8 bases in the middle. Per the germline V gene, CDR1 is SGHRS and CDR2 is YFSETQ. This CDR3 is built from 11 residues.